What follows are 3 T cell receptor beta chains derived from one specimen sequenced in a study of shared clonotypes between healthy human individuals. This table comes from immunoSEQ multiplex PCR, and its TCRdb copy is limited to in-frame clones, with some not included. Among around 1.6 million clones listed, 95% to 99% were seen once. What was sequenced was naive CD4+ T cells sorted from blood. This sample's subset: CD45RA+ positively selected. The receptors here all came from a young man in good health.

The chain employs TRBV6-5 and TRBJ1-3; D call uncertain. The CDR3 has 16 amino acids. V was trimmed by 0 bases and J by 3 bases, leaving 12 bases between them. Germline V gene sequence: CDR1 MNHEY, CDR2 SVGAGI. CDR3 in DNA: TGTGCCAGCAGTTACTCGTCCAGGCGGGTTGGAAACACCATATATTTT. Translating gives CASSYSSRRVGNTIYF.

As DNA, the CDR3 is TGTGCCAGCAGCTTAGTGGGGGGAGAAGCTTTCTTT. Protein: CASSLVGGEAFF. The V gene is TRBV7-2, the J gene TRBJ1-1; maybe TRBD1 (5 bases). The V gene lost 1 base and the J gene lost 8 bases, with 8 bases spanning the gap. CDR1 SGHTA and CDR2 FQGNSA come from the germline V gene. The CDR3 runs 12 residues.

Only one count was recorded for this clone. The chain combines TRBV10-3 with TRBJ1-5; D remains unclear. This CDR3 is 15 amino acids long. Trimming pared 0 bases from V and 5 bases from J, leaving 11 bases between. Germline CDR1 and CDR2: ENHRY and SYGVKD. The CDR3 region has the DNA TGTGCCATCAGTGAGTCAATCTTGGGAGATCAGCCCCAGCATTTT. This sequence encodes CAISESILGDQPQHF.